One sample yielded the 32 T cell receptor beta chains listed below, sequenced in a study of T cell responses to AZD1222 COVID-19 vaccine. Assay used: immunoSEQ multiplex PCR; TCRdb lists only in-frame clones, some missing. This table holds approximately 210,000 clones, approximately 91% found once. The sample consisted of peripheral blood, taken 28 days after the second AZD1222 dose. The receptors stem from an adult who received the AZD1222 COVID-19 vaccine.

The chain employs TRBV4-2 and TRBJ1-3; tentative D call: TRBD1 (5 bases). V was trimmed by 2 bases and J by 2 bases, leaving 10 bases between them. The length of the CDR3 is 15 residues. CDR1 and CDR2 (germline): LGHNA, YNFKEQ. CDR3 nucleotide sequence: TGTGCCAGCAGCCAACCAGGGATCACTGGAAACACCATATATTTT. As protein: CASSQPGITGNTIYF.

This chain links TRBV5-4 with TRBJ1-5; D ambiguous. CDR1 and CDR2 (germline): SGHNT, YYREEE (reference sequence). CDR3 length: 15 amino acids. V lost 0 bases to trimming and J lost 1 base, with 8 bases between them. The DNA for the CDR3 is TGTGCCAGCAGCTTGGGGGTAGAAAGCAATCAGCCCCAGCATTTT. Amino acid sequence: CASSLGVESNQPQHF.

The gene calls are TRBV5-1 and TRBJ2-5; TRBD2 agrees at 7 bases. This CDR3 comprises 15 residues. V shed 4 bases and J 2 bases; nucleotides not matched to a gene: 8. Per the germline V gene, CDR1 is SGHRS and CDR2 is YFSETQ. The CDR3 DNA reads TGCGCCAGCAGCCGCTCTAGCGGAGGGCAAGAGACCCAGTACTTC. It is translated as CASSRSSGGQETQYF.

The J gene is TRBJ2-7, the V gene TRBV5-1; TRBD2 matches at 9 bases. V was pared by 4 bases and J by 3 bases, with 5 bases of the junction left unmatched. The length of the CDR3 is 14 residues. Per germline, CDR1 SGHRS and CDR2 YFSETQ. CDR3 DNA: TGCGCCAGCAGCGGAAGTAGCGGGGGCTACGAGCAGTACTTC. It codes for CASSGSSGGYEQYF. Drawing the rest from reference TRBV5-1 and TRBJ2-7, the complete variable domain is KAGVTQTPRYLIKTRGQQVTLSCSPISGHRSVSWYQQTPGQGLQFLFEYFSETQRNKGNFPGRFSGRQFSNSRSEMNVSTLELGDSALYLCASSGSSGGYEQYFGPGTRLTVT.

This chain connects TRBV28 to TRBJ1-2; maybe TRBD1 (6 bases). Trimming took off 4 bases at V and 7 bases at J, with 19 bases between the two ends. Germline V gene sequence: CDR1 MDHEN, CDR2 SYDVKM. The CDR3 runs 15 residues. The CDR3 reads CASSSWHQGQGGYTF. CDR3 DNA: TGTGCCAGCAGTTCCTGGCACCAGGGGCAGGGTGGCTACACCTTC.

CDR3 bases: TGTGCCAGCCGGGAGGGCCTCTACAATGAGCAGTTCTTC. Protein sequence: CASREGLYNEQFF. The chain has TRBV3-1 (or the pseudogene TRBV3-2) and TRBJ2-1; 8 nucleotides match TRBD2. In germline, CDR1 is LGHDT, CDR2 YNNKEL (reference sequence). With V trimmed by 8 bases and J by 3 bases, 3 bases remained unmatched. The CDR3 covers 13 residues.

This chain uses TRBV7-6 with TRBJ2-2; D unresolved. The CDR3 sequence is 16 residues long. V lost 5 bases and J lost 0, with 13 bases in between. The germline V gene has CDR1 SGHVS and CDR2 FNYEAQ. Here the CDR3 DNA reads TGTGCCAGCAGCGCCGCCCTTGGTACGAACACCGGGGAGCTGTTTTTT. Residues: CASSAALGTNTGELFF. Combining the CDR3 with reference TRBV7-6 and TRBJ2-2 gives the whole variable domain GAGVSQSPRYKVTKRGQDVALRCDPISGHVSLYWYRQALGQGPEFLTYFNYEAQQDKSGLPNDRFSAERPEGSISTLTIQRTEQRDSAMYRCASSAALGTNTGELFFGEGSRLTVL.

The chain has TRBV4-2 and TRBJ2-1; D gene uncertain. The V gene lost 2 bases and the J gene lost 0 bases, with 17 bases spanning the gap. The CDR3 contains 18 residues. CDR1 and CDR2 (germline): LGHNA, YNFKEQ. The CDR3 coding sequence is TGTGCCAGCAGCCAAAGAATGGCTGGACGCCACTCCTACAATGAGCAGTTCTTC. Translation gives CASSQRMAGRHSYNEQFF.

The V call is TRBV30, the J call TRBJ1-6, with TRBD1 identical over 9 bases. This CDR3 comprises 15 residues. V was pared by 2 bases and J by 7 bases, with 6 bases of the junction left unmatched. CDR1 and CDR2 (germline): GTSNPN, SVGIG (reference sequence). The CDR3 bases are TGTGCCTGGAGTACCAAAGGGACAGGGAATTCACCCCTCCACTTT. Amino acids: CAWSTKGTGNSPLHF.

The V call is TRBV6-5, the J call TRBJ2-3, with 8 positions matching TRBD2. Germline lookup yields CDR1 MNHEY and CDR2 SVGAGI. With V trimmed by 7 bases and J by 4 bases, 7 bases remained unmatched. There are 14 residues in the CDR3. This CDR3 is CASTREGRADTQYF. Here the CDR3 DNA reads TGTGCCAGCACCCGGGAGGGCCGGGCAGATACGCAGTATTTT.

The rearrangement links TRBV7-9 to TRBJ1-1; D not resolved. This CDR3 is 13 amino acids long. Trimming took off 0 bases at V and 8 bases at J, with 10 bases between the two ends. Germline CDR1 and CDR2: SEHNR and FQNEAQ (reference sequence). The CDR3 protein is CASSLARATEAFF. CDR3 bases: TGTGCCAGCAGCTTAGCTAGAGCCACCGAAGCTTTCTTT.

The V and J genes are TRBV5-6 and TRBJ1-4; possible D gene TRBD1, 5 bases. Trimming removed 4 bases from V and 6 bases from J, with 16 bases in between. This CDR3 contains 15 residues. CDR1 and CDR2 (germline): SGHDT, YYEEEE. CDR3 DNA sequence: TGTGCCAGCAGCCCACGGGGGACGGTGCATGAAAAACTGTTTTTT. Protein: CASSPRGTVHEKLFF. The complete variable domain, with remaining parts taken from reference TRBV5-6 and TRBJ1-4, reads DAGVTQSPTHLIKTRGQQVTLRCSPKSGHDTVSWYQQALGQGPQFIFQYYEEEERQRGNFPDRFSGHQFPNYSSELNVNALLLGDSALYLCASSPRGTVHEKLFFGSGTQLSVL.

Here the CDR3 DNA reads TGTGCCAGTAGTCCGGGACAGGCGATTAACACTGAAGCTTTCTTT. Its protein product is CASSPGQAINTEAFF. The chain uses TRBV19 and TRBJ1-1, with 8 bases aligning to TRBD1. Trimming took 5 bases from V and 2 from J; bases not matched to a gene: 7. This CDR3 is 15 amino acids long. Germline V lookup: CDR1 LNHDA, CDR2 SQIVND (reference sequence).

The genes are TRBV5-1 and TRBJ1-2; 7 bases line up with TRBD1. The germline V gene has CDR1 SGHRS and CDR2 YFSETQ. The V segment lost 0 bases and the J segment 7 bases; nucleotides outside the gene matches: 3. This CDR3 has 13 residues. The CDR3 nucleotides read TGCGCCAGCAGCTTGGAAGGGGGCTCTGGCTACACCTTC. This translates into CASSLEGGSGYTF.

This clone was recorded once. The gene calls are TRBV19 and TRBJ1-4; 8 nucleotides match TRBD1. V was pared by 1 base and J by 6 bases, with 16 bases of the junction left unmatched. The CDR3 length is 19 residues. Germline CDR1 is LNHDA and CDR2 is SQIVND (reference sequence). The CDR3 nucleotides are TGTGCCAGTAGTATAGCCGTCGGGACAGGTCACGTTCAGGATGAAAAACTGTTTTTT. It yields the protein CASSIAVGTGHVQDEKLFF.

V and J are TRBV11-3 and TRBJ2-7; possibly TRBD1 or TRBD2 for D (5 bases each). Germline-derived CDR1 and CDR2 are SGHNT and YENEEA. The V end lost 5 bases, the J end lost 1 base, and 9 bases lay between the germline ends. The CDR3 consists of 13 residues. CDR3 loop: CASSPGPSYEQYF. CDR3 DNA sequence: TGTGCCAGCAGCCCGGGACCTTCCTACGAGCAGTACTTC.

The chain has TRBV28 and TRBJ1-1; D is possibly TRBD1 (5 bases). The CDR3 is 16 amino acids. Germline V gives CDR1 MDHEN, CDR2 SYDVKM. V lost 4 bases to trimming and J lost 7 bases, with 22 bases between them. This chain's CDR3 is CASSSPGTWASIEAFF. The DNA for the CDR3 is TGTGCCAGCAGTTCCCCCGGGACTTGGGCATCTATTGAAGCTTTCTTT.

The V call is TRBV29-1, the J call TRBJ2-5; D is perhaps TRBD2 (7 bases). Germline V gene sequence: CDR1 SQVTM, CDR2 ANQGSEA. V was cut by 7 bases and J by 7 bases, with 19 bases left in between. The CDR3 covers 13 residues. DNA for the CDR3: TGCAGCGCCTGGGCGGGGGCGAAACGGACCCAGTACTTC. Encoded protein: CSAWAGAKRTQYF.

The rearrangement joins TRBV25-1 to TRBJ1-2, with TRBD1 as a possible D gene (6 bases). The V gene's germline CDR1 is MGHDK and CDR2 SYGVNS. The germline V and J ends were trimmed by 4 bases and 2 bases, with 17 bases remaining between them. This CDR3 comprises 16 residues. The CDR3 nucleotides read TGTGCCAGCAGTGGTGCCGGGATGAGGGGGAACTATGGCTACACCTTC. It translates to CASSGAGMRGNYGYTF.

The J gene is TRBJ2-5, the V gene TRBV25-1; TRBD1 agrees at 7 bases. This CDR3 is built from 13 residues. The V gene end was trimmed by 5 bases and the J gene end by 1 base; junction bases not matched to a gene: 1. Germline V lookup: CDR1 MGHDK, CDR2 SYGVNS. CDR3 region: CASSWDSQETQYF. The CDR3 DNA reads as TGTGCCAGCAGTTGGGACAGCCAAGAGACCCAGTACTTC.

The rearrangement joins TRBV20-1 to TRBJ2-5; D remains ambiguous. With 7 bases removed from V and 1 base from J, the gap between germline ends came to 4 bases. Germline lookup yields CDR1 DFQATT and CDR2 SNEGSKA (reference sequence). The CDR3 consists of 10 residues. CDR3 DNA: TGCAGTGTTGCCCAAGAGACCCAGTACTTC. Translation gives CSVAQETQYF.

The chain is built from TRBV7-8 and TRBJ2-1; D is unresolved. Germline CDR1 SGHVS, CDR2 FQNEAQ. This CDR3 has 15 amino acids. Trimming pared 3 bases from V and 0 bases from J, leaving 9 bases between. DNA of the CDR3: TGTGCCAGCAGCTTTGTACTCGGCTCCTACAATGAGCAGTTCTTC. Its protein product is CASSFVLGSYNEQFF.

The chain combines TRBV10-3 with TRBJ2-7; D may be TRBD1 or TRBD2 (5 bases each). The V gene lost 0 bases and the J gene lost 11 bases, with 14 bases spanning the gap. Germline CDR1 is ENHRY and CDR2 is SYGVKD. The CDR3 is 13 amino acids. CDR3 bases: TGTGCCATCAGTGAGTCCCAGGGACCGGGAAAGTACTTC. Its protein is CAISESQGPGKYF.

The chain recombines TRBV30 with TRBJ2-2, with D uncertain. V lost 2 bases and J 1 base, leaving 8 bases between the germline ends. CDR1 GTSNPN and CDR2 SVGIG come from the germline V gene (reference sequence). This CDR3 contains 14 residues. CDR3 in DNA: TGTGCCTGGAGTACCGGGCAGAACACCGGGGAGCTGTTTTTT. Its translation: CAWSTGQNTGELFF.

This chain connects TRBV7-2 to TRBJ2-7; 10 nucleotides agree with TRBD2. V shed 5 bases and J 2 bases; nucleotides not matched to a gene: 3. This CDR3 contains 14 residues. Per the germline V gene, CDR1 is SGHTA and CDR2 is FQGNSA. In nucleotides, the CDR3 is TGTGCCAGCAGCATAGGACTAGCGGCCTACGAGCAGTACTTC. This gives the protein CASSIGLAAYEQYF.

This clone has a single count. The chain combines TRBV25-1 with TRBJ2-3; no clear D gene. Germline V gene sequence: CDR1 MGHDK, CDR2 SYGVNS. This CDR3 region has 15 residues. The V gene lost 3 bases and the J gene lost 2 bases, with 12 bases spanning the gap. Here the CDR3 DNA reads TGTGCCAGCAGTGACCGGAGAGAGTTCACAGATACGCAGTATTTT. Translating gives CASSDRREFTDTQYF.

For the CDR3, the DNA is TGTGCCAGCAGCCAAGGGGCGGGACCCAATGAGCAGTTCTTC. Translated: CASSQGAGPNEQFF. The rearrangement links TRBV3-1 (or the pseudogene TRBV3-2) to TRBJ2-1, with D perhaps matching TRBD2 (6 bases). The CDR3 consists of 14 residues. Trimming removed 1 base at V and 6 bases at J, with 10 bases between. Germline V gene data show CDR1 as LGHDT and CDR2 as YNNKEL (reference sequence).

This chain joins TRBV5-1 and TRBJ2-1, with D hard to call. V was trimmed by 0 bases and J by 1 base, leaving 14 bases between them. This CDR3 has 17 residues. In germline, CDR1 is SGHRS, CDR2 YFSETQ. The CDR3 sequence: CASSLARSLMSYNEQFF. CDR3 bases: TGCGCCAGCAGCTTGGCCAGGAGCCTAATGTCCTACAATGAGCAGTTCTTC. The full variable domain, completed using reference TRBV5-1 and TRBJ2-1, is KAGVTQTPRYLIKTRGQQVTLSCSPISGHRSVSWYQQTPGQGLQFLFEYFSETQRNKGNFPGRFSGRQFSNSRSEMNVSTLELGDSALYLCASSLARSLMSYNEQFFGPGTRLTVL.

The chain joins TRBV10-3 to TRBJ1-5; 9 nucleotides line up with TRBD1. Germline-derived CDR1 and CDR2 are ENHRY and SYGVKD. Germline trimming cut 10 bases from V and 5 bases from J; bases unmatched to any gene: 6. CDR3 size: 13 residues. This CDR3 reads CAKRQGVDQPQHF. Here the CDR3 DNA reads TGTGCCAAGAGACAGGGGGTTGATCAGCCCCAGCATTTT.

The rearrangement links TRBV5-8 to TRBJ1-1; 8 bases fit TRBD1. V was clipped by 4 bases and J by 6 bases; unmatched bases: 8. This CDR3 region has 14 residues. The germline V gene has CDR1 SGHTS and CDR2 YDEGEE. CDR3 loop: CASSRGTGESEAFF. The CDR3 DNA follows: TGTGCCAGCAGCCGCGGGACAGGCGAGTCTGAAGCTTTCTTT.

The CDR3, as DNA: TGTGCCAGCAGCTCGGTGGGACAGGGGATGTACAATGAGCAGTTCTTC. Encoded protein: CASSSVGQGMYNEQFF. This chain connects TRBV11-2 to TRBJ2-1; 10 bases are a match to TRBD1. CDR3 length: 16 residues. V shed 4 bases and J 4 bases; nucleotides not matched to a gene: 7. Germline V lookup: CDR1 SGHAT, CDR2 FQNNGV.

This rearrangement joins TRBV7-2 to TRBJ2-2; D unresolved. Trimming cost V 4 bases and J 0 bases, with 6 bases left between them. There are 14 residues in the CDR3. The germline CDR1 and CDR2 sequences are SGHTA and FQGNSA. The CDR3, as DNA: TGTGCCAGCAGCTCTAACGCGAACACCGGGGAGCTGTTTTTT. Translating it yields CASSSNANTGELFF. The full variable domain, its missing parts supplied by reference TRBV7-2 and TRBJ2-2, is GAGVSQSPSNKVTEKGKDVELRCDPISGHTALYWYRQSLGQGLEFLIYFQGNSAPDKSGLPSDRFSAERTGGSVSTLTIQRTQQEDSAVYLCASSSNANTGELFFGEGSRLTVL.